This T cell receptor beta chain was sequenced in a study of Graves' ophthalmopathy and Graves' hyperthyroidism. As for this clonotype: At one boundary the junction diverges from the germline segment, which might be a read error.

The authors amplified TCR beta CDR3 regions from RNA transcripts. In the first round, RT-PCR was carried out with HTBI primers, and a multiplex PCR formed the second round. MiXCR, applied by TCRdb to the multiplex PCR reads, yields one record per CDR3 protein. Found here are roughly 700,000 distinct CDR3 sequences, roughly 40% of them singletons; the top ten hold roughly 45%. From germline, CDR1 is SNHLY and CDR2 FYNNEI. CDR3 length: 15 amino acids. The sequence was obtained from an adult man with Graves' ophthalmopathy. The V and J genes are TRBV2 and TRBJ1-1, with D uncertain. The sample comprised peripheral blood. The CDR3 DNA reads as TGTGCCAGCAGGGAAGCGGGCAGGTCGAACACTGAAGCTTTCTTT. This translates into CASREAGRSNTEAFF.